This T cell receptor beta chain appears in the sequencing data of a study of blood T cell repertoires in COVID-19. For the study at large: Both acute and convalescent COVID-19 samples were obtained from the United States, Italy and Spain. Sample material is recorded as cDNA or gDNA derived from T cells, B-cell-depleted T cells, or PBMCs.

As originally analysed: Reference gene primer amplification gave estimated nucleated cell counts. This table comes from immunoSEQ multiplex PCR, and its TCRdb copy is limited to in-frame clones, with some not included. Clone size and the V and J calls come from that table; the DNA yielded D and trimming. In the table there are approximately 150,000 clones, about 81% of which are singletons. Trimming left V 4 bases short and J 2 bases short, with 15 bases between. The CDR3 sequence is 16 residues long. Germline V gene sequence: CDR1 SGHAT, CDR2 FQNNGV. This chain links TRBV11-2 with TRBJ1-5; no firm D call. The receptor's source is a human donor in a cohort sampled during active COVID-19. Material for sequencing was peripheral blood. CDR3 in amino acids: CASSSGGGTRNQPQHF. The CDR3 nucleotides are TGTGCCAGCAGCTCAGGAGGAGGTACGCGCAATCAGCCCCAGCATTTT.